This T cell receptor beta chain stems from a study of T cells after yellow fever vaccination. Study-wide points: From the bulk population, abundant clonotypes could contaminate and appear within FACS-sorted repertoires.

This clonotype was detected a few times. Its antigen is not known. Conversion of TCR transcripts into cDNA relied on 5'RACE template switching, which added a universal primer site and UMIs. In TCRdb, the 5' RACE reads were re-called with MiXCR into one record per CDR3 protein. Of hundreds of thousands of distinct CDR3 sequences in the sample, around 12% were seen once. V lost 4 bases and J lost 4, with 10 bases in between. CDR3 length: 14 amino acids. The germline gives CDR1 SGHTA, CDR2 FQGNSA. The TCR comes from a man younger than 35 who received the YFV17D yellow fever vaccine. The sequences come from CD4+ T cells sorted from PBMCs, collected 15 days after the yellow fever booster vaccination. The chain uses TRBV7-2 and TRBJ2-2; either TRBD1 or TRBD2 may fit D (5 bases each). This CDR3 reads CASSWDRFTGELFF. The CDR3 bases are TGTGCCAGCAGCTGGGACCGGTTCACCGGGGAGCTGTTTTTT.